This T cell receptor beta chain was identified in a study of cytomegalovirus exposure and HLA in healthy donors. The CDR3 runs 15 residues. Germline values: CDR1 SGHAT, CDR2 FQNNGV. V lost 5 bases to trimming and J lost 7 bases, with 15 bases between them. This clone was counted a few times. The antigen is undetermined. PCR was performed using 60 Vbeta and 13 Jbeta primers. Method: immunoSEQ multiplex PCR; TCRdb's copy keeps in-frame clones and lacks some. The table shows about 120,000 clones, with roughly 80% occurring only once. Study-wide points: Despite most TCR sequences being rare, some public TCRs occurred in many donors.

The V and J genes are TRBV11-2 and TRBJ1-6; TRBD1 is a possible D gene (6 bases). This clonotype originated in a female donor in good health and CMV-seronegative. The sequenced sample consisted of PBMCs. The CDR3 DNA is TGTGCCAGCAGCGGGATGACAGGCGAAAATTCACCCCTCCACTTT. Translated: CASSGMTGENSPLHF.